This T cell receptor beta chain is from a study of blood T cell repertoires in COVID-19. TCRdb keeps only in-frame clones here, not all; method: immunoSEQ multiplex PCR. The sample has 200,000 to 250,000 clones, around 88% seen once. V was clipped by 6 bases and J by 11 bases, with 15 bases between them. This CDR3 is built from 12 residues. From germline, CDR1 is LNHDA and CDR2 SQIVND (reference sequence). Material: PBMCs or T cells enriched from blood (not recorded which). The TCR comes from a woman between 50 and 59 years old with acute COVID-19. This chain connects TRBV19 to TRBJ2-3; D is perhaps TRBD2 (5 bases). The CDR3 loop is CASSQTREEQYF. In nucleotides, the CDR3 is TGTGCCAGTAGCCAAACGAGGGAAGAGCAGTATTTT. The full variable domain, with the rest looked up from reference TRBV19 and TRBJ2-3, is DGGITQSPKYLFRKEGQNVTLSCEQNLNHDAMYWYRQDPGQGLRLIYYSQIVNDFQKGDIAEGYSVSREKKESFPLTVTSAQKNPTAFYLCASSQTREEQYFGPGTRLTVL.